This TCR beta chain was recovered during a study of shared clonotypes between healthy human individuals. Study background: Aged between 18 and 49, the donors were two women and a few men.

Sequencing used immunoSEQ multiplex PCR; TCRdb keeps in-frame clones, though not all of them. The top ten clones hold approximately 1.5% of a sample with about 1 million clones, under 80% of them seen once. CDR1 and CDR2 (germline): MGHRA, YSYEKL. The CDR3 covers 13 residues. J was trimmed by 14 bases and V by 8 bases; bases with no gene match: 11. Study-wide results and caveats: Larger estimated richness was generally seen in naive subsets than in memory subsets. In several donors, around 5.5% of naive CD4 clonotypes appeared in common.

In regard to this clone: Its specificity is unknown.

This TCR came from a man aged 18 to 30 in good health. J is TRBJ1-6 and V is TRBV4-1; 8 positions match TRBD1. Sequenced material: memory CD4+ T cells sorted from blood. Subset specified: CD45RA-negative fraction. CDR3 DNA sequence: TGCGCCAGCCCAACGGACAGGGCAGTCACCCTCCACTTT. Amino acids: CASPTDRAVTLHF.